The next 25 T cell receptor beta chains were all read from a single sample in a study of T cells after yellow fever vaccination (dated by TCRdb to between 2018 and 2021). Interpreted using the paper, the treatment or condition label stands for: live attenuated yellow fever vaccine strain. Receptors were amplified or captured by 5' RACE. This sample was sequenced with an Illumina NovaSeq 6000. Using fastp trimming at Q25 and MiXCR clonotype assembly, TCRdb reanalyzed the public sequencing data and kept in-frame beta chains. Duplicate CDR3 protein sequences are folded into a single record with the most common DNA and genes. The sample has about 120,000 distinct CDR3 sequences on record, about 16% of them singletons. The leading ten clones occupy approximately 43% of the sample. The sequences come from CD8+ T cells sorted from PBMCs, collected 5 days after the yellow fever booster vaccination. These receptors were obtained from a man aged 18 to 30 who received the YFV17D yellow fever vaccine.

The CDR3 is CSARITTDGNQPQHF. In nucleotides, the CDR3 is TGCAGTGCTAGGATAACGACCGACGGCAATCAGCCCCAGCATTTT. The chain is built from TRBV20-1 and TRBJ1-5; unclear D gene. The CDR3 is 15 amino acids. Germline V gives CDR1 DFQATT, CDR2 SNEGSKA (reference sequence). V dropped 3 bases and J dropped 2 bases, with 14 bases sitting between them.

This chain uses TRBV29-1 with TRBJ1-2; possible D gene TRBD1, 5 bases. CDR3 length equals 13 residues. Trimming took 4 bases from V and 6 from J, leaving 15 bases between them. CDR1 and CDR2 from the germline V gene are SQVTM and ANQGSEA. This CDR3 is CSVVQGRADGYTF. The CDR3 DNA follows: TGCAGCGTTGTCCAGGGAAGGGCGGATGGCTACACCTTC.

This clonotype turned up a few times. The chain uses TRBV7-3 and TRBJ2-1; tentative D call: TRBD1 (6 bases). This CDR3 contains 14 residues. The V gene lost 0 bases and the J gene lost 6 bases, with 9 bases spanning the gap. The germline gives CDR1 SGHTA, CDR2 FQGTGA. The CDR3 nucleotides are TGTGCCAGCAGCTTAACGGGGGCGGGCAATGAGCAGTTCTTC. Protein product: CASSLTGAGNEQFF. The whole variable domain, remainder taken from reference TRBV7-3 and TRBJ2-1, is GAGVSQTPSNKVTEKGKYVELRCDPISGHTALYWYRQSLGQGPEFLIYFQGTGAADDSGLPNDRFFAVRPEGSVSTLKIQRTERGDSAVYLCASSLTGAGNEQFFGPGTRLTVL.

The CDR3 DNA is TGTGCTTTTACGTCGGGGTTCTATGGCTACACCTTC. Translated, it gives CAFTSGFYGYTF. V is TRBV27 and J is TRBJ1-2; no clear D. Germline CDR1 MNHEY, CDR2 SMNVEV (reference sequence). The CDR3 is made up of 12 amino acids.

This sequence joins TRBV7-8 and TRBJ2-3; no clear D gene. V was shortened by 7 bases and J by 4 bases, with 15 bases between the two germline ends. Germline V lookup: CDR1 SGHVS, CDR2 FQNEAQ. The CDR3 loop spans 14 amino acids. The CDR3 DNA is TGTGCCAGCACCGGGTCGTGGGTCCCAGATACGCAGTATTTT. Its translation is CASTGSWVPDTQYF.

This clonotype was detected only a few times. The chain combines TRBV5-1 with TRBJ2-5; tentatively, D is TRBD2 (6 bases). CDR3 length equals 15 residues. V lost 0 bases to trimming and J lost 4 bases, with 13 bases between them. Germline V lookup: CDR1 SGHRS, CDR2 YFSETQ. The CDR3 sequence: CASSLDGDGGETQYF. Written as DNA, the CDR3 is TGCGCCAGCAGCTTGGACGGGGACGGGGGAGAGACCCAGTACTTC.

The chain recombines TRBV5-4 with TRBJ2-5, with TRBD1 as a possible D gene (5 bases). Trimming left V 5 bases short and J 4 bases short, with 12 bases between. The CDR3 has 13 amino acids. Germline V gene sequence: CDR1 SGHNT, CDR2 YYREEE (reference sequence). CDR3 sequence: CASRTTDVETQYF. The CDR3 nucleotides read TGTGCCAGCAGGACGACAGATGTAGAGACCCAGTACTTC.

This clonotype occurred many times. V usage is TRBV4-1 and J usage is TRBJ1-6; no clear D. The CDR3 loop spans 12 amino acids. Germline assignment: CDR1 MGHRA and CDR2 YSYEKL. Trimming took 5 bases from V and 6 from J, leaving 5 bases between them. In DNA form, the CDR3 reads TGCGCCAGCAGCACATTTAATTCACCCCTCCACTTT. Its translation is CASSTFNSPLHF.

This clonotype was observed a few times. The V and J genes are TRBV4-2 and TRBJ1-5, with D perhaps TRBD1 (5 bases). This CDR3 spans 15 amino acids. Deletions cut 1 base from V and 5 bases from J, with 12 bases between. Per the germline V gene, CDR1 is LGHNA and CDR2 is YNFKEQ. CDR3 in amino acids: CASSQVRGGDQPQHF. CDR3 DNA sequence: TGTGCCAGCAGCCAAGTCCGGGGAGGGGATCAGCCCCAGCATTTT.

This clonotype came up a few times. This chain links TRBV10-2 with TRBJ2-5; D may be TRBD1 or TRBD2 (5 bases each). Per the germline V gene, CDR1 is WSHSY and CDR2 is SAAADI. V was cut by 5 bases and J by 4 bases, with 26 bases left in between. The CDR3 covers 18 residues. The CDR3 spells CASSPISPGLRSTETQYF. CDR3 bases: TGCGCCAGCAGTCCCATCTCCCCGGGGCTCCGATCCACAGAGACCCAGTACTTC.

The chain couples TRBV4-2 to TRBJ1-1, with D tentatively TRBD1 (6 bases). Germline V gene data show CDR1 as LGHNA and CDR2 as YNFKEQ. The CDR3 has 12 amino acids. V lost 3 bases, J lost 8 bases, and 10 bases lay in between. CDR3 DNA sequence: TGTGCCAGCAGCCACAGGACAGCAGAAGCTTTCTTT. The encoded protein is CASSHRTAEAFF.

This clonotype was detected only a few times. The chain links TRBV11-2 to TRBJ2-1; D ambiguous. This CDR3 is built from 15 residues. The germline gives CDR1 SGHAT, CDR2 FQNNGV. Trimming removed 5 bases at V and 0 bases at J, with 11 bases between. CDR3 in DNA: TGTGCCAGCAGCATCCAATTTAGCTCCTACAATGAGCAGTTCTTC. The encoded protein is CASSIQFSSYNEQFF.

In its sample, this clonotype was seen a few times. This chain joins TRBV5-1 and TRBJ2-7; TRBD1 aligns across 7 bases. V shed 5 bases, J shed 5 bases, and the junction held 10 bases outside the gene matches. The CDR3 is 14 residues long. CDR1 and CDR2 from the germline V gene are SGHRS and YFSETQ. CDR3 residues: CASRLTGDIDEQYF. The CDR3 nucleotides are TGCGCCAGCAGGTTAACAGGGGATATCGACGAGCAGTACTTC.

The genes are TRBV6-5 and TRBJ2-1, with 8 bases aligning to TRBD1. Germline V gene lookup returns CDR1 MNHEY and CDR2 SVGAGI. The V and J ends lost 0 bases and 10 bases, in that order; junction bases with no gene match: 8. The CDR3 spans 15 residues. As DNA, the CDR3 is TGTGCCAGCAGTTACTCGGGCAGGGGGCGTCAAGAGCAGTTCTTC. Encoded protein: CASSYSGRGRQEQFF.

The chain uses TRBV6-1 and TRBJ2-5, with D possibly matching TRBD1 (6 bases). V lost 6 bases to trimming and J lost 5 bases, with 13 bases between them. This CDR3 region has 13 residues. Germline V CDR1 and CDR2: MNHNS, SASEGT. The CDR3 sequence: CASRPGHRETQYF. The CDR3 DNA follows: TGTGCCAGCAGGCCGGGACACAGGGAGACCCAGTACTTC.

A few counts support this clonotype. V and J are TRBV11-2 and TRBJ2-1; D gene ambiguous. This CDR3 spans 14 amino acids. From germline, CDR1 is SGHAT and CDR2 FQNNGV. V was clipped by 5 bases and J by 5 bases, with 13 bases between them. CDR3 sequence reads: CASSTRTRNNEQFF. As DNA, the CDR3 is TGTGCCAGCAGCACCCGGACGCGAAACAATGAGCAGTTCTTC. The full variable domain, its missing parts supplied by reference TRBV11-2 and TRBJ2-1, is EAGVAQSPRYKIIEKRQSVAFWCNPISGHATLYWYQQILGQGPKLLIQFQNNGVVDDSQLPKDRFSAERLKGVDSTLKIQPAKLEDSAVYLCASSTRTRNNEQFFGPGTRLTVL.

The chain carries TRBV12-3 or TRBV12-4 and TRBJ2-3, with 7 nucleotides matching TRBD1. V dropped 3 bases and J dropped 3; count of bases not matched to a gene: 3. There are 14 residues in the CDR3. The CDR3 nucleotides are TGTGCCAGCAGTTTCCAGGGGGAGACAGATACGCAGTATTTT. Protein: CASSFQGETDTQYF.

The genes are TRBV6-5 and TRBJ1-2, with TRBD1 identical over 8 bases. The CDR3 length is 17 residues. The J segment lost 9 bases and the V segment lost 6 bases, leaving 21 bases of the junction unmatched. Germline CDR1 and CDR2: MNHEY and SVGAGI. The CDR3 region has the DNA TGTGCCAGCAGCCAGAGGACAGGGACGATTCTCCCAACCAGCTACACCTTC. Translated, it gives CASSQRTGTILPTSYTF.

This clonotype was recorded a few times. The chain employs TRBV7-9 and TRBJ2-1, with D possibly matching TRBD2 (5 bases). Germline CDR1 SEHNR, CDR2 FQNEAQ (reference sequence). The V and J ends lost 5 bases and 9 bases respectively, with 11 bases between them. The CDR3 loop spans 12 amino acids. This CDR3 is CASSLGEPEQFF. DNA for the CDR3: TGTGCCAGCAGCCTCGGGGAACCTGAGCAGTTCTTC. Full variable domain (rest looked up from reference TRBV7-9 and TRBJ2-1): DTGVSQNPRHKITKRGQNVTFRCDPISEHNRLYWYRQTLGQGPEFLTYFQNEAQLEKSRLLSDRFSAERPKGSFSTLEIQRTEQGDSAMYLCASSLGEPEQFFGPGTRLTVL.

This chain links TRBV5-1 with TRBJ2-7; D gene ambiguous. The CDR3 loop spans 14 amino acids. Trimming removed 0 bases at V and 5 bases at J, with 12 bases between. CDR1 is SGHRS, CDR2 YFSETQ, per germline. CDR3 sequence reads: CASSLGGTQNEQYV. The CDR3 DNA sequence: TGCGCCAGCAGCTTGGGGGGAACCCAAAACGAGCAGTACGTC.

In its sample, this clonotype was seen many times. V gene TRBV11-1 combines with J gene TRBJ2-3; 8 bases map to TRBD1. The CDR3 is made up of 15 amino acids. Per the germline V gene, CDR1 is SGHAT and CDR2 is FQDESV (reference sequence). The V gene end was trimmed by 2 bases and the J gene end by 6 bases; junction bases not matched to a gene: 7. DNA for the CDR3: TGTGCCAGCAGCTTACCCAGGGGGCTTGGGGATACGCAGTATTTT. The encoded protein is CASSLPRGLGDTQYF.

The chain is built from TRBV4-3 and TRBJ2-2, with 8 nucleotides matching TRBD2. This CDR3 has 18 residues. With 1 base clipped from V and 5 bases from J, the junction kept 12 bases outside the gene matches. Germline V lookup: CDR1 LGHNA, CDR2 YSLEER. CDR3 residues: CASSQGRLGGGRTGELFF. CDR3 DNA sequence: TGCGCCAGCAGCCAAGGAAGGCTGGGCGGGGGGAGAACCGGGGAGCTGTTTTTT.

V gene TRBV12-3 or TRBV12-4 combines with J gene TRBJ2-2, with 11 bases aligning to TRBD2. Trimming cost V 3 bases and J 6 bases; bases outside gene matches: 3. The CDR3 runs 15 residues. The CDR3 bases are TGTGCCAGCAGTTTTAGCGGGGGGGCGTCCGGGGAGCTGTTTTTT. This codes for CASSFSGGASGELFF.

The J gene is TRBJ1-2, the V gene TRBV4-1; tentatively, D is TRBD1 (5 bases). Germline values: CDR1 MGHRA, CDR2 YSYEKL. This CDR3 has 13 residues. Trimming removed 2 bases from V and 2 bases from J, with 6 bases in between. Written as DNA, the CDR3 is TGCGCCAGCAGCCAATACAGGAACTATGGCTACACCTTC. Amino acids: CASSQYRNYGYTF.

The table lists this clonotype with a few counts. The gene calls are TRBV6-2 or TRBV6-3 and TRBJ2-5; D uncertain. With 6 bases removed from V and 0 bases from J, the gap between germline ends came to 5 bases. CDR3 length equals 12 residues. Germline V lookup: CDR1 MNHEY, CDR2 SVGEGT. CDR3 nucleotide sequence: TGTGCCAGCAGACCGTACCAAGAGACCCAGTACTTC. Amino acids: CASRPYQETQYF.